These 31 T cell receptor beta chains were all obtained from the same sample, sequenced in a study of T cell repertoires in cytomegalovirus infection. MiXCR was run by TCRdb on the reads, yielding one entry per CDR3 protein. The repertoire holds fewer than 900,000 distinct CDR3 sequences, with roughly 28% as singletons. What these receptors recognize is not known. This specimen was cultured CD8+ T cells from PBMCs, taken from culture after CMV antigen stimulation. These receptors came from a human donor in good health (CMV status not recorded). Some clones in this sample may be carry-over from other donors' samples.

The table lists this clonotype with a count of one. Here the CDR3 reads CASSLRGGEGSDNSPLHF. In nucleotides, the CDR3 is TGTGCCAGCAGCTTGCGAGGGGGCGAAGGGTCGGATAATTCACCCCTCCACTTT. The rearrangement joins TRBV5-6 to TRBJ1-6, with 7 bases matching TRBD1. This CDR3 has 18 residues. V was clipped by 1 base and J by 5 bases; unmatched bases: 12. The germline CDR1 and CDR2 sequences are SGHDT and YYEEEE.

V gene TRBV10-3 combines with J gene TRBJ2-7; 7 nucleotides agree with TRBD2. Germline CDR1 reads ENHRY; CDR2 reads SYGVKD. The CDR3 length is 14 residues. Trimming at V came to 3 bases and at J to 1 base, leaving 3 bases not matched to a gene. For the CDR3, the DNA is TGTGCCATCAGTGACTCGGGGGGTTCCTACGAGCAGTACTTC. The encoded protein is CAISDSGGSYEQYF.

This clonotype was detected ten times or more. V gene TRBV12-3 or TRBV12-4 combines with J gene TRBJ1-1; tentative D call: TRBD1 (5 bases). The CDR3 is 14 amino acids. The V end lost 2 bases, the J end lost 5 bases, and 12 bases lay between the germline ends. CDR3 sequence: CASSLPPTETEAFF. The CDR3 DNA sequence: TGTGCCAGCAGTTTACCCCCGACAGAGACTGAAGCTTTCTTT.

This clonotype has at least ten counts. The V and J genes are TRBV7-6 and TRBJ1-1; weak D call: TRBD1 (6 bases). Between the trimmed V and J ends, which lost 3 bases and 3 bases, there was a span of 20 bases. The CDR3 totals 17 residues. Germline lookup yields CDR1 SGHVS and CDR2 FNYEAQ. CDR3 sequence (DNA): TGTGCCAGCAGCTTGCGGGACATTTCGACGTCGGACACTGAAGCTTTCTTT. This translates into CASSLRDISTSDTEAFF.

This chain joins TRBV20-1 and TRBJ2-7; possibly TRBD1 for D (6 bases). Trimming cost V 1 base and J 2 bases, with 12 bases left between them. Germline loops: CDR1 DFQATT, CDR2 SNEGSKA (reference sequence). The CDR3 consists of 14 residues. CDR3 DNA sequence: TGCAGTGCTAGAGGGCGAGGGGGAGCCTACGAGCAGTACGTC. Its protein product is CSARGRGGAYEQYV.

The chain links TRBV29-1 to TRBJ2-1; 8 bases are a match to TRBD2. This CDR3 has 13 residues. CDR1 SQVTM and CDR2 ANQGSEA come from the germline V gene. With 3 bases clipped from V and 10 bases from J, the junction kept 8 bases outside the gene matches. CDR3 in DNA: TGCAGCGTTGAGCCGGGGGGGCGAGGCGAGCAGTTCTTC. Its translation is CSVEPGGRGEQFF.

This clonotype turned up a few times. The V and J genes are TRBV10-3 and TRBJ2-2; D uncertain. Trimming pared 4 bases from V and 7 bases from J, leaving 4 bases between. The CDR3 contains 11 residues. CDR1 is ENHRY and CDR2 is SYGVKD in the germline V gene. The DNA for the CDR3 is TGTGCCATCAGTGGACTCGGGGAGCTGTTTTTT. This gives the protein CAISGLGELFF.

The rearrangement links TRBV6-2 or TRBV6-3 to TRBJ2-7; D is uncertain. The ends were cut back, 2 bases at V and 0 bases at J, with 11 bases in the middle. The CDR3 has 15 residues. Germline V lookup: CDR1 MNHEY, CDR2 SVGEGT. The CDR3 coding sequence is TGTGCCAGCAGTTACCTTGGGGTTCCCTCCTACGAGCAGTACGTC. Translation gives CASSYLGVPSYEQYV.

This clonotype was seen more than once but under ten times. V gene TRBV7-6 combines with J gene TRBJ2-4, with TRBD2 matching 7 bases. The CDR3 totals 15 residues. Trimming removed 1 base from V and 6 bases from J; junction bases left unmatched: 6. The germline gives CDR1 SGHVS, CDR2 FNYEAQ. Here the CDR3 DNA reads TGTGCCAGCAGCTTAGAAGCGGGGCCGGGAAACATTCAGTACTTC. The encoded protein is CASSLEAGPGNIQYF.

This clonotype was counted only a few times. CDR3: CASSLVQGSPYGYTF. Written as DNA, the CDR3 is TGTGCCAGCAGCTTAGTCCAGGGGTCCCCCTATGGCTACACCTTC. The J gene is TRBJ1-2, the V gene TRBV7-9; D might be TRBD1 (6 bases). The CDR3 has 15 residues. V was trimmed by 1 base and J by 4 bases, leaving 13 bases between them. Germline V CDR1 and CDR2: SEHNR, FQNEAQ (reference sequence).

This clonotype was seen only a few times. The V call is TRBV7-9, the J call TRBJ1-3; 7 bases are shared with TRBD1. The CDR3 consists of 15 residues. V lost 5 bases and J lost 2; bases outside the gene matches: 6. Per germline, CDR1 SEHNR and CDR2 FQNEAQ (reference sequence). The DNA of the CDR3 is TGTGCCAGCAGCAGCGACAGGGAGCCTGGAAACACCATATATTTT. Encoded protein: CASSSDREPGNTIYF.

The chain links TRBV2 to TRBJ2-7, with D perhaps TRBD1 (5 bases). Trimming removed 9 bases from V and 5 bases from J, with 14 bases in between. Looked up from germline, CDR1 is SNHLY and CDR2 is FYNNEI. This CDR3 has 12 residues. The CDR3 DNA reads as TGTGCCAGTCGCCCAGGGTACGACGAGCAGTACGTC. As protein: CASRPGYDEQYV.

This clonotype appeared a single time. The chain links TRBV19 to TRBJ2-7; 10 bases fit TRBD1. Germline trimming cut 8 bases from V and 2 bases from J; bases unmatched to any gene: 9. Germline-derived CDR1 and CDR2 are LNHDA and SQIVND (reference sequence). The CDR3 spans 15 residues. CDR3 in DNA: TGTGCCAGTGGAGAGACAGGGGGCGGCCCCTACGAGCAGTACTTC. Translated, it gives CASGETGGGPYEQYF.

V and J are TRBV11-3 and TRBJ2-7; 11 bases match TRBD2. The J segment lost 6 bases and the V segment lost 5 bases, leaving 24 bases of the junction unmatched. In germline, CDR1 is SGHNT, CDR2 YENEEA. The CDR3 consists of 20 residues. CDR3 coding DNA: TGTGCCAGCAGCGGGCGACAGGGGGGCCGCAGTAGCGGGGGGGGTCGCGAGCAGTACGTC. The encoded protein is CASSGRQGGRSSGGGREQYV.

In its sample, this clonotype was seen a few times. The rearrangement uses TRBV6-8 and TRBJ1-2; the match to TRBD1 covers 9 bases. There are 15 residues in the CDR3. Germline V lookup: CDR1 MNHGY, CDR2 SAAAGT. The junction had 9 bases not matched to a gene; V was cut back by 4 bases and J by 6 bases. The CDR3 is CASSLSHRDRDGYTF. Here the CDR3 DNA reads TGTGCCAGCAGTTTATCCCACCGGGACAGGGATGGCTACACCTTC.

The rearrangement joins TRBV27 to TRBJ1-1, with D perhaps TRBD1 (6 bases). The germline gives CDR1 MNHEY, CDR2 SMNVEV (reference sequence). V was trimmed by 2 bases and J by 7 bases, leaving 11 bases between them. This CDR3 region has 13 residues. This chain's CDR3 is CASSLARGNEAFF. The DNA for the CDR3 is TGTGCCAGCAGTTTAGCCAGGGGCAATGAAGCTTTCTTT.

This rearrangement joins TRBV6-2 or TRBV6-3 to TRBJ2-3; D uncertain. Trimming left V 4 bases short and J 4 bases short, with 15 bases between. Per the germline V gene, CDR1 is MNHEY and CDR2 is SVGEGT. The CDR3 consists of 15 residues. In nucleotides, the CDR3 is TGTGCCAGCAGTTTAGTAGGTGCTCTGGCAGATACGCAGTATTTT. Its protein product is CASSLVGALADTQYF.

This sequence joins TRBV27 and TRBJ2-3, with a possible D match to TRBD2 (5 bases). CDR3 length: 14 residues. Trimming left V 4 bases short and J 5 bases short, with 13 bases between. Germline CDR1 and CDR2: MNHEY and SMNVEV (reference sequence). Here the CDR3 reads CASSSRGRLDTQYF. DNA of the CDR3: TGTGCCAGCAGTTCCCGAGGGCGTCTAGATACGCAGTATTTT.

This clonotype was detected only a few times. The chain couples TRBV19 to TRBJ2-4; 10 nucleotides match TRBD2. This CDR3 region has 19 residues. Germline lookup yields CDR1 LNHDA and CDR2 SQIVND (reference sequence). J was trimmed by 0 bases and V by 3 bases; bases with no gene match: 11. CDR3 residues: CASSMGTSEQVRAKNIQYF. CDR3 DNA sequence: TGTGCCAGTAGTATGGGGACTAGCGAGCAGGTTCGAGCCAAAAACATTCAGTACTTC.

The chain joins TRBV27 to TRBJ2-7; D unclear. Germline CDR1 MNHEY, CDR2 SMNVEV (reference sequence). The CDR3 consists of 13 residues. Deletions cut 1 base from V and 1 base from J, with 5 bases between. The CDR3 nucleotides are TGTGCCAGCAGTTTATACGCGTCCTACGAGCAGTACTTC. Protein: CASSLYASYEQYF.

The chain employs TRBV2 and TRBJ2-1; D might be TRBD1 (6 bases). The CDR3 runs to 14 residues. Trimming removed 3 bases at V and 5 bases at J, with 11 bases between. CDR1 and CDR2 (germline): SNHLY, FYNNEI. The CDR3 loop is CASSDGQLDNEQFF. The CDR3 DNA is TGTGCCAGCAGTGACGGACAGCTTGACAATGAGCAGTTCTTC.

This clonotype was detected a few times. For the CDR3, the DNA is TGTGCCAGCAGCTTCGGACCGAACTACAATGAGCAGTTCTTC. Translating it yields CASSFGPNYNEQFF. The gene calls are TRBV7-9 and TRBJ2-1, with D unresolved. There are 14 residues in the CDR3. V lost 3 bases to trimming and J lost 3 bases, with 9 bases between them. Germline V CDR1 and CDR2: SEHNR, FQNEAQ (reference sequence).

The sample holds a few counts of this clonotype. The genes are TRBV12-3 or TRBV12-4 and TRBJ1-4; D remains unclear. V was shortened by 8 bases and J by 8 bases, with 12 bases between the two germline ends. The CDR3 length is 12 residues. The CDR3 here is CASSDPAEKLFF. The CDR3 region has the DNA TGTGCCAGCTCCGACCCCGCGGAAAAACTGTTTTTT.

The rearrangement links TRBV7-9 to TRBJ1-1; a weak D match, TRBD1 (5 bases). This CDR3 has 17 amino acids. Germline CDR1 is SEHNR and CDR2 is FQNEAQ (reference sequence). V was pared by 1 base and J by 5 bases, with 20 bases between. As DNA, the CDR3 is TGTGCCAGCAGCTTAGGAGGGGAGGGGATATTCATGACTGAAGCTTTCTTT. It yields the protein CASSLGGEGIFMTEAFF.

V usage is TRBV4-1 and J usage is TRBJ1-6; 10 bases fit TRBD1. Germline V gives CDR1 MGHRA, CDR2 YSYEKL. Trimming took 0 bases from V and 0 from J; bases not matched to a gene: 8. The CDR3 sequence is 20 residues long. The CDR3 nucleotides are TGCGCCAGCAGCCAAGATTGGGGACAGGGGATAATCTCCTATAATTCACCCCTCCACTTT. It codes for CASSQDWGQGIISYNSPLHF.

The rearrangement uses TRBV7-9 and TRBJ1-2, with TRBD1 matching over 9 bases. CDR1 SEHNR and CDR2 FQNEAQ come from the germline V gene (reference sequence). The CDR3 contains 17 residues. V was clipped by 4 bases and J by 0 bases; unmatched bases: 9. The CDR3 bases are TGTGCCAGCAGCTCCCGGGACAGGGAAACGACTAACTATGGCTACACCTTC. Its protein is CASSSRDRETTNYGYTF.

The CDR3 here is CASIGLAVNEQFF. CDR3 coding DNA: TGTGCCAGCATTGGCCTAGCGGTCAATGAGCAGTTCTTC. This chain joins TRBV28 and TRBJ2-1, with TRBD2 identical over 7 bases. Germline lookup yields CDR1 MDHEN and CDR2 SYDVKM. V was clipped by 7 bases and J by 6 bases; unmatched bases: 6. CDR3 length: 13 residues.

The chain combines TRBV6-1 with TRBJ2-7, with D hard to call. Germline CDR1 is MNHNS and CDR2 is SASEGT. Between the trimmed V and J ends, which lost 2 bases and 9 bases, there was a span of 14 bases. This CDR3 is 13 amino acids long. This CDR3 reads CASSEYGRPRQYF. CDR3 nucleotides: TGTGCCAGCAGTGAATATGGGCGACCCCGGCAGTACTTC.

The chain employs TRBV3-1 and TRBJ2-3; D not resolved. In germline, CDR1 is LGHDT, CDR2 YNNKEL (reference sequence). This CDR3 is 16 amino acids long. The V and J ends lost 3 bases and 3 bases respectively, with 16 bases between them. The CDR3 coding sequence is TGTGCCAGCAGCCATAGGTATAACAGAAGGACAGATACGCAGTATTTT. Residues: CASSHRYNRRTDTQYF.

The J gene is TRBJ2-3, the V gene TRBV13; tentative D call: TRBD1 (6 bases). This CDR3 contains 15 residues. V lost 5 bases and J 0 bases, leaving 12 bases between the germline ends. The germline V gene has CDR1 PRHDT and CDR2 FYEKMQ (reference sequence). CDR3 in amino acids: CASSPMDSSTDTQYF. CDR3 sequence (DNA): TGTGCCAGCAGCCCTATGGACAGCAGCACAGATACGCAGTATTTT.

The V call is TRBV6-1, the J call TRBJ1-1, with a possible D match to TRBD1 (5 bases). The CDR3 totals 13 residues. V was clipped by 2 bases and J by 3 bases, with 7 bases between them. Germline V gene data show CDR1 as MNHNS and CDR2 as SASEGT. CDR3 nucleotide sequence: TGTGCCAGCAGTGAAAGGACACACACTGAAGCTTTCTTT. Amino acid sequence: CASSERTHTEAFF.